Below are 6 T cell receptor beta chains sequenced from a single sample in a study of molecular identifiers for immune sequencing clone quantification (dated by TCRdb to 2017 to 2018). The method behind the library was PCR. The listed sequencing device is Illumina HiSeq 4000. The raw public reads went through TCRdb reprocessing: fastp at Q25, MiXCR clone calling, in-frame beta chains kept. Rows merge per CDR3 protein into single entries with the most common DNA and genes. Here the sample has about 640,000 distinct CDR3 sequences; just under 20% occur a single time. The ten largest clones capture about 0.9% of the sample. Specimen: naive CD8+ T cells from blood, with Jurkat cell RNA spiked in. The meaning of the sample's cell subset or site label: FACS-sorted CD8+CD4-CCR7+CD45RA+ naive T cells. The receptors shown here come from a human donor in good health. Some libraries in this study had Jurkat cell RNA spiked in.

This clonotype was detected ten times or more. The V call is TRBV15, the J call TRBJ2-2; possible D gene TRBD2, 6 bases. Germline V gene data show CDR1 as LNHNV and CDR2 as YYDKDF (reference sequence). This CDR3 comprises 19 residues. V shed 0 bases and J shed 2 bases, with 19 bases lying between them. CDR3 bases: TGTGCCACCAGCAGAGAGTATCCGGGAGAAGTTGGAAACACCGGGGAGCTGTTTTTT. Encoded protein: CATSREYPGEVGNTGELFF.

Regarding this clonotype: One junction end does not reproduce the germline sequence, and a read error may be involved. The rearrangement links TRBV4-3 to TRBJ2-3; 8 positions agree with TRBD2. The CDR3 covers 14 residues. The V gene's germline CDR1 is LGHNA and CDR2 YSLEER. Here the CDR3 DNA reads TGCGCCAGCAGCCTCAGCGGGGGTGCAGATACGCATTATTTT. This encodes CASSLSGGADTHYF.

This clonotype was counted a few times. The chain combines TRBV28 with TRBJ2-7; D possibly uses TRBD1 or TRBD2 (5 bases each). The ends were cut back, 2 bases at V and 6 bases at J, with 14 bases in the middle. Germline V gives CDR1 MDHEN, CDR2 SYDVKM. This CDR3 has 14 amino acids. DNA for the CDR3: TGTGCCAGCAGTTTAAGGACCTCGAGGGGCGAGCAGTACTTC. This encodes CASSLRTSRGEQYF.

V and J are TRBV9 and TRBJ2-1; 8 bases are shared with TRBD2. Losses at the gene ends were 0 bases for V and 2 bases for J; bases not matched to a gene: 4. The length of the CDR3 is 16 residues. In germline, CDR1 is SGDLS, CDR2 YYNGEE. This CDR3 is CASSVGLSGAYNEQFF. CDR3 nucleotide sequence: TGTGCCAGCAGCGTAGGCCTTAGCGGGGCCTACAATGAGCAGTTCTTC.

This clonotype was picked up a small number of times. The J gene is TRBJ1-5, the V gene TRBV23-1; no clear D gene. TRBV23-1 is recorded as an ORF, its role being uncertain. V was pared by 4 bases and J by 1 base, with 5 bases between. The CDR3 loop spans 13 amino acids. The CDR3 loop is CASSPKSNQPQHF. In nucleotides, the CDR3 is TGCGCCAGCAGTCCGAAGAGCAATCAGCCCCAGCATTTT.

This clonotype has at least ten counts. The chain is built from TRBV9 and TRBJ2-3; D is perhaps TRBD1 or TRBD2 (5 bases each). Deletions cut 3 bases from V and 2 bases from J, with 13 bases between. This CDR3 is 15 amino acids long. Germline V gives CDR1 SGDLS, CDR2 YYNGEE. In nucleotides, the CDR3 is TGTGCCAGCAGCGAACCGGGACCCTCCACAGATACGCAGTATTTT. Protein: CASSEPGPSTDTQYF.